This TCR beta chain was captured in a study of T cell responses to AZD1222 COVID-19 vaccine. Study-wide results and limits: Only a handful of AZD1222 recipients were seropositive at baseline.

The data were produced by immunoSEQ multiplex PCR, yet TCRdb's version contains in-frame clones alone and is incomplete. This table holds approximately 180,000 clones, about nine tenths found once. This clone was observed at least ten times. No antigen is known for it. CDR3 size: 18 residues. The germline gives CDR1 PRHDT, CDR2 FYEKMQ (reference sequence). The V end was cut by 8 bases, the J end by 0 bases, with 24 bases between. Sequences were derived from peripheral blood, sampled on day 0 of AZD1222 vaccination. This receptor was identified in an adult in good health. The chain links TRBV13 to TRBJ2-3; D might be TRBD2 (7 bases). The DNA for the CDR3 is TGTGCCAGCCGACAAAGAGGGGGAGCGGGACCTAGCACAGATACGCAGTATTTT. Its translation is CASRQRGGAGPSTDTQYF. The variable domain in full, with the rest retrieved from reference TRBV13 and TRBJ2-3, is AAGVIQSPRHLIKEKRETATLKCYPIPRHDTVYWYQQGPGQDPQFLISFYEKMQSDKGSIPDRFSAQQFSDYHSELNMSSLELGDSALYFCASRQRGGAGPSTDTQYFGPGTRLTVL.